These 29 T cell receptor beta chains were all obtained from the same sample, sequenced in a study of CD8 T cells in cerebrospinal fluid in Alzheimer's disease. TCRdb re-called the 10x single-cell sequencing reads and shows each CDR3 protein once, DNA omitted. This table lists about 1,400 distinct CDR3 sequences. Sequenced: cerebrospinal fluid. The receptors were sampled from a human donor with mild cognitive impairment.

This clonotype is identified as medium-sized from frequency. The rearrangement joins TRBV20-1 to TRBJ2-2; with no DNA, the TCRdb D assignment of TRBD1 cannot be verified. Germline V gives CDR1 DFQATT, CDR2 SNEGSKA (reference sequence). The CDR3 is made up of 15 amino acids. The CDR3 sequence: CSARPGTGVTGELFF.

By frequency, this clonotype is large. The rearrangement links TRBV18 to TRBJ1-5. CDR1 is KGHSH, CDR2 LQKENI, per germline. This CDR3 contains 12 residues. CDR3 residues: CASSPSSQPQHF.

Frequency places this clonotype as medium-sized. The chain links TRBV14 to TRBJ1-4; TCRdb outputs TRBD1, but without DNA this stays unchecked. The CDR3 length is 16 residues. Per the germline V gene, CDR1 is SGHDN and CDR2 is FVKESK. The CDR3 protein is CASSQPWTGANEKLFF.

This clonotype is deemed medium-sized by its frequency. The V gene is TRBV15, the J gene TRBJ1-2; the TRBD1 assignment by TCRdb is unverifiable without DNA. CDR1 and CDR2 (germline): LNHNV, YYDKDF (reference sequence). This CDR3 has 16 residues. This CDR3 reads CATNTAWDNPNYGYTF.

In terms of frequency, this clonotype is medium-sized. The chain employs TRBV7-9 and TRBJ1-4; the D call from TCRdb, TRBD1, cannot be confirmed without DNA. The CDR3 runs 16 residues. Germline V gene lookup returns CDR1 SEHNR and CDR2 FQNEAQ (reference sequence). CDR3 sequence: CASSLGRGTGEEKLFF.

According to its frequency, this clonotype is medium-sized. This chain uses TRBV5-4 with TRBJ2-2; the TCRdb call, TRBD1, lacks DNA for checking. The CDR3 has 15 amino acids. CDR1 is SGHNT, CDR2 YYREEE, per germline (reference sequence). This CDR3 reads CASAGQGGETGELFF.

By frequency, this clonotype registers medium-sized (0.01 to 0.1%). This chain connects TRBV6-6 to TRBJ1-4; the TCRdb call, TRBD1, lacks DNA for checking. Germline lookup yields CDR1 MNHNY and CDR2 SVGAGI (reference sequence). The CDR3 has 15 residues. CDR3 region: CASNPGQGGGEKLFF.

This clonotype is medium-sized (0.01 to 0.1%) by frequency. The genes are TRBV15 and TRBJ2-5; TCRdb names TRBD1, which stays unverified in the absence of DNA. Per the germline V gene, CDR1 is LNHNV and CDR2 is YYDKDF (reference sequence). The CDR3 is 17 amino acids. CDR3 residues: CATSRDLGQVRQETQYF.

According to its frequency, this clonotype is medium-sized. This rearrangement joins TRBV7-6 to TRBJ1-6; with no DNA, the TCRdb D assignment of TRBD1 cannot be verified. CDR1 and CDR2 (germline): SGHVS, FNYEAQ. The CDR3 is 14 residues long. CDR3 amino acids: CASSPGQTNSPLHF.

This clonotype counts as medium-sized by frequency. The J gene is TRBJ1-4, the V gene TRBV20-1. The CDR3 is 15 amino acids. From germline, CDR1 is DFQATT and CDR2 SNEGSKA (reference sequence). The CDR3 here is CSARDLRASNEKLFF.

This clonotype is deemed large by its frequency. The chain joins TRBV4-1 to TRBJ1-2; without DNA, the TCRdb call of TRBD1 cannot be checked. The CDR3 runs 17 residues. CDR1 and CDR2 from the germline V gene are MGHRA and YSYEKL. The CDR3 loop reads CASSQEPGQGAIYGYTF.

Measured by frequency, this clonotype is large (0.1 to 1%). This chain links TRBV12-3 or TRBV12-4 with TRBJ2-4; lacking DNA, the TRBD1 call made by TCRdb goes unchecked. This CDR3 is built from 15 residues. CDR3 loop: CASRDRGRLENIQYF.

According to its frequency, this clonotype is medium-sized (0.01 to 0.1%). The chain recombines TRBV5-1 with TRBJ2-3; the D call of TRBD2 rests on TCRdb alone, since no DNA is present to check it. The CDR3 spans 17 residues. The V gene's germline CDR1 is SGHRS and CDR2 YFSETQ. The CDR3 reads CASSPRLAGVLTDTQYF.

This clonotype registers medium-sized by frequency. The CDR3 sequence: CASTAGGTYEQYF. The chain employs TRBV2 and TRBJ2-7; absent DNA, TCRdb's TRBD1 call cannot be checked. The germline V gene has CDR1 SNHLY and CDR2 FYNNEI. The length of the CDR3 is 13 residues.

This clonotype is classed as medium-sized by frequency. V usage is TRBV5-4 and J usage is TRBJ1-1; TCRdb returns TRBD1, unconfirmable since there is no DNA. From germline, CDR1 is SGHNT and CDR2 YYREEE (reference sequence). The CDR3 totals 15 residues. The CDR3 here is CASSVQGLGNTEAFF.

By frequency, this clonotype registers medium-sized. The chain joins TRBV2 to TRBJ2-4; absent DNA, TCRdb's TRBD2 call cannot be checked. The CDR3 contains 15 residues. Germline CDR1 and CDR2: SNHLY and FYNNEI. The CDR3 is CASRTSDIAKNIQYF.

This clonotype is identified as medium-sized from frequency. This chain's CDR3 is CASSSSYGYTF. The V and J genes are TRBV19 and TRBJ1-2. Germline values: CDR1 LNHDA, CDR2 SQIVND (reference sequence). This CDR3 is built from 11 residues. The variable domain in full, with the rest retrieved from reference TRBV19 and TRBJ1-2, is DGGITQSPKYLFRKEGQNVTLSCEQNLNHDAMYWYRQDPGQGLRLIYYSQIVNDFQKGDIAEGYSVSREKKESFPLTVTSAQKNPTAFYLCASSSSYGYTFGSGTRLTVV.

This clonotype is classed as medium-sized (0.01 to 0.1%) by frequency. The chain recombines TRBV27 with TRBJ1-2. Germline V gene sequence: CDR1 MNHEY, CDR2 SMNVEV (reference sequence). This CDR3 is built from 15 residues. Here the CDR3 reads CASSPSGGLLHGYTF.

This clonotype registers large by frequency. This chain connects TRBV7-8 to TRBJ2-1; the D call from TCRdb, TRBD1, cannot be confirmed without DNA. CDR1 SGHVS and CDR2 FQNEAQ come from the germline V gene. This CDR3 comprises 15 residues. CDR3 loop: CASSQDRGPSRVQFF.

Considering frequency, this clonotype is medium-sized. CDR3 amino acids: CASSQVGQGTDTQYF. This chain uses TRBV3-1 with TRBJ2-3; as DNA is missing, the TRBD1 call by TCRdb cannot be tested. The CDR3 contains 15 residues. Looked up from germline, CDR1 is LGHDT and CDR2 is YNNKEL (reference sequence).

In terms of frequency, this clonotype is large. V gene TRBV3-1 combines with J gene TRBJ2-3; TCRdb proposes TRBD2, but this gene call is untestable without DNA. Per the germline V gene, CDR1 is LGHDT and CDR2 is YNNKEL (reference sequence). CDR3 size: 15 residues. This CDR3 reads CASSLTLAPTDTQYF.

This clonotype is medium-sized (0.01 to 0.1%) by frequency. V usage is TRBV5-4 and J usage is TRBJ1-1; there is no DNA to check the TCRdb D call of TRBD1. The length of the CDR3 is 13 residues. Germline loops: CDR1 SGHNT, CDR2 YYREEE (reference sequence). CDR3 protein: CASSPKPGGEAFF.

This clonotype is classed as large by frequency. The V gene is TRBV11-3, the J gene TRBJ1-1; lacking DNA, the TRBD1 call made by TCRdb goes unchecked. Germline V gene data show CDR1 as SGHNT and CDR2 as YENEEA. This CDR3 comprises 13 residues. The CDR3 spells CASSDGPGTEAFF.

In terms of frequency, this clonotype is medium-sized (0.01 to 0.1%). CDR3 loop: CASTPGQLMNTEAFF. The genes are TRBV19 and TRBJ1-1; the TCRdb D gene call, TRBD1, has no DNA to confirm it. Per the germline V gene, CDR1 is LNHDA and CDR2 is SQIVND (reference sequence). The CDR3 runs 15 residues.

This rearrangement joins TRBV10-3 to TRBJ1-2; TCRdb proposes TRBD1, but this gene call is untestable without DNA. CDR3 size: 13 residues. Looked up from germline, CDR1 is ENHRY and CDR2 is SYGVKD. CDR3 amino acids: CAISGGQVYGYTF.

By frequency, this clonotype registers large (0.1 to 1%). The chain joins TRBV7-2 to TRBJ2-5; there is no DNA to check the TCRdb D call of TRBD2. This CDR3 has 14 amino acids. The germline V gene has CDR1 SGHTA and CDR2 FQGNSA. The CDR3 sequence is CASSLEGGMKTQYF.

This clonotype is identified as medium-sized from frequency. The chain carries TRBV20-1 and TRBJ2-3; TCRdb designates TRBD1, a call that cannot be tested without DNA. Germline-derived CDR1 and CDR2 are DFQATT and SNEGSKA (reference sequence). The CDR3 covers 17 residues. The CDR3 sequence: CSAPYGSSSEGWWTQYF.

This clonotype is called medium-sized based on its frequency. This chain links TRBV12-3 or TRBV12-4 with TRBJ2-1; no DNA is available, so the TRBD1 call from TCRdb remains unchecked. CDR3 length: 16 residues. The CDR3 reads CASSPHGQGFRGRGFF.

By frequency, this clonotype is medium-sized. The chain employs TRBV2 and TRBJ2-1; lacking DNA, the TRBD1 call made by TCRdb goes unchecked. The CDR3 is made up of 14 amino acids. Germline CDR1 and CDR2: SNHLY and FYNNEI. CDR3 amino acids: CATDAGGARNEQFF.